This TCR beta chain emerged from a study of T-cell memory formation after mild COVID-19. The wider study: TCR clusters showed largely donor specificity. Study-wide results and limits: The study detected some responding clones in pre-infection memory, suggesting cross-reactive memory joined. Among clones peaking at day 37 in the second wave, SARS-CoV-2 specificity remained unconfirmed.

The CDR3 is 15 residues long. V lost 5 bases, J lost 4 bases, and 8 bases stayed unmatched. Germline values: CDR1 MNHNY, CDR2 SVGAGI (reference sequence). Note on this clonotype: As yet, its antigen is unknown.

TCR alpha and TCR beta cDNA libraries with sample barcodes and UMIs came from 5'RACE using constant-segment primers. TCRdb re-called the 5' RACE reads with MiXCR, one entry per CDR3 protein. The sample consists of about 340,000 distinct CDR3 sequences, less than 20% of them appearing once. This sequence joins TRBV6-6 and TRBJ2-1; 7 bases align to TRBD1. Sequencing was done on a sample of PBMCs or a T cell subset sorted from them (not recorded which). The sequence derives from a man younger than 35 who had mild COVID-19 (a few samples of this study predate the infection). Cell type and time point are not known. DNA for the CDR3: TGTGCCAGCAGTGCTCAGGGGGTTCCGTACAATGAGCAGTTCTTC. As protein: CASSAQGVPYNEQFF.